This T cell receptor (beta chain) was found in a study of neurological immune-mediated disorders. Overall study findings and caveats: The absence of shared CDR3 amino acid sequences among expanded clones across subjects suggests private repertoires in all groups.

The cDNA was generated by 5'RACE with 10-nucleotide random UMIs. From the 5' RACE reads, TCRdb called clonotypes with MiXCR, one entry per CDR3 protein. The sample lists approximately 60,000 distinct CDR3 sequences, 4.1% occurring once. Stored at -80 C, 2 million PBMCs were the source of the unsorted libraries. This CDR3 has 12 amino acids. Trimming cost V 4 bases and J 6 bases, with 8 bases left between them. Per the germline V gene, CDR1 is SGHTS and CDR2 is YDEGEE. This clonotype was found many times. Antigen unknown. The clonotype originates from a man aged 50-59 years with multiple sclerosis. The rearrangement links TRBV5-8 to TRBJ1-3, with D unresolved. Specimen: PBMCs. In DNA, the CDR3 is TGTGCCAGCAGCCCCGGCGAAAACACCATATATTTT. It specifies CASSPGENTIYF. The whole variable domain, filled in from reference TRBV5-8 and TRBJ1-3, reads EAGVTQSPTHLIKTRGQQATLRCSPISGHTSVYWYQQALGLGLQFLLWYDEGEERNRGNFPPRFSGRQFPNYSSELNVNALELEDSALYLCASSPGENTIYFGEGSWLTVV.